Listed here is a single T cell receptor (beta chain). The antigen is undetermined. TCRdb keeps only in-frame clones here, not all; method: immunoSEQ multiplex PCR. The table shows 45,000 or so clones, with roughly 91% occurring only once. These data are taken from a study of OX40 agonist ivuxolimab in advanced cancers. At the level of the study: Aged roughly 23 to 90 with a mean of roughly 65 years, they were more than 80% male. Study findings and constraints: Among some nonresponders, normalized T-cell clonal expansion was also low. Antigen specificity of clonally expanded peripheral T cells was not established.

The germline V and J ends were trimmed by 5 bases and 0 bases, with 11 bases remaining between them. The germline V gene encodes CDR1 MDHEN and CDR2 SYDVKM. The CDR3 is made up of 14 amino acids. This receptor was taken from an adult with an advanced solid tumor such as melanoma, head and neck, liver or kidney cancer. Sequences were derived from CD4+ or CD8+ T cells sorted from blood, sampled in a trial of the OX40 agonist ivuxolimab. The rearrangement links TRBV28 to TRBJ2-7, with D uncertain. CDR3 nucleotide sequence: TGTGCCAGCAGTGTTAGTCTAAGCTCCTACGAGCAGTACTTC. This codes for CASSVSLSSYEQYF.